The sequence of this T cell receptor (beta chain) was determined in a study of CD8 T cells in Susac syndrome. Random hexamers were used to reverse transcribe an amount of about 0.45 to 1 ug RNA. A multiplex approach, immunoSEQ multiplex PCR, amplified TCR beta CDR3 across 54 Vbeta and 13 Jbeta. TCRdb processed the immunoSEQ multiplex PCR reads anew with MiXCR; each CDR3 protein has one entry. The sample lists a few hundred thousand distinct CDR3 sequences, approximately 85% occurring once. CDR3 length: 15 residues. Germline CDR1 reads SEHNR; CDR2 reads FQNEAQ (reference sequence). The junction had 9 bases not matched to a gene; V was cut back by 2 bases and J by 5 bases. Sequencing of TCR beta was performed on blood CD8+ T cells and on blood CD4+ T cells.

Sample: CD8+ T cells from PBMCs. The sequence was collected from a human donor with multiple sclerosis. The V gene is TRBV7-9, the J gene TRBJ2-7; 7 bases line up with TRBD2. The CDR3: CASSLMGEGRHEQYF. CDR3 bases: TGTGCCAGCAGCTTAATGGGGGAGGGCCGCCACGAGCAGTACTTC.